In its sample, the clone carrying this TCR beta chain was seen many times. The antigen remains unidentified. The data derive from a study of post-analysis software for immune sequencing data. About the research overall: There were relapsing-remitting, secondary progressive and progressive-relapsing multiple sclerosis among the disease courses included.

Libraries were made from TCR beta cDNA, and they carried unique molecular identifiers. T cells numbering roughly 0.85 to 11 million gave rise to some 500,000 cDNA molecules. TCRdb recomputed calls from the PCR reads with MiXCR, one row per CDR3 protein. Among hundreds of thousands of distinct CDR3 sequences listed, 44% were seen once. J gave up 0 bases and V 6 bases, and 6 bases lay outside the gene matches. The CDR3 is 15 amino acids. General study points: Controls had significantly higher normalized Chao1 diversity than multiple sclerosis patients. Batch-matched samples strongly co-clustered by F measure. There were five or six TRBV segments more frequent in patients than controls, and TRBV5-6, TRBV5-1 and TRBV20-1 were among them.

The specimen sequenced was blood. The chain is built from TRBV12-3 or TRBV12-4 and TRBJ2-7, with 9 bases that match TRBD2. This receptor was identified in a girl between 5 and 17 years old with multiple sclerosis. Written as DNA, the CDR3 is TGTGCCAGCAGGCCCCGCGGGAGGGCCTCCTACGAGCAGTACTTC. This codes for CASRPRGRASYEQYF.